Below, one T cell receptor beta chain is given with its context. Its cognate antigen has yet to be identified. No base qualities exist here, and no much larger clone lies one base off it. This record belongs to a study of sequential checkpoint blockade in melanoma (dated by TCRdb to about 2019). For the study in its entirety: Using 1:1 randomization, the trial assigned patients either to first-line nivolumab followed by ipilimumab (arm A) or to ipilimumab followed by nivolumab (arm B). Maintenance nivolumab came after both trial sequences.

The sample's treatment or condition, from its label and the paper: randomized to nivolumab then ipilimumab (arm A) or the reverse (arm B). No trial patient had received prior DNA-damaging chemotherapy. Thawed PBMCs were sorted on a FACS Aria II flow cytometer to isolate live CD3+CD8+ cells negative for CD19 and CD56. CheckMate 064, a randomized, open-label phase II trial of sequential checkpoint blockade, was the source of the samples, all of which came from patients with melanoma. Peripheral blood mononuclear cells were collected by leukapheresis, purified using Ficoll-Paque, and frozen in human serum containing about 10% DMSO. Immediately after sorting, the purity of the sorted blood CD3+CD8+ cells was confirmed to be >98%, and DNA was then extracted. TCRbeta CDR3 regions were immunosequenced from genomic DNA with the immunoSEQ Assay. Before high-throughput sequencing, genomic DNA was amplified using bias-controlled multiplex PCR. In the paper's pipeline: To quantify the absolute abundance of each unique TCRbeta CDR3 region, the sequences were collapsed and filtered. Clonality, defined as 1 minus Pielou's evenness, was calculated using only productive rearrangements. A previously published method was used to identify clones with significantly greater frequencies in on-treatment samples than in baseline samples. What TCRdb holds here is the immuneACCESS table cut down to in-frame rearrangements. Part of the clones is not present; checked against another copy, under half of the missing clones reflect an unresolved V gene, and the others are unexplained. V and J calls and clone size are as listed in that table; D and trimming were resolved from the DNA. In all, the sample holds fewer than 20,000 clones, and 80% to 90% of those were seen once. 35% to 40% of the sample is held by the ten biggest clonotypes.

Paper-wide results and their limitations: Validation of the response-prediction model combining TCR metrics and mutation burden is needed in larger, independent patient cohorts.

The germline V gene encodes CDR1 SGHRS and CDR2 YFSETQ. From the cysteine through the phenylalanine, the CDR3 covers 15 amino acids. Just the 45-base CDR3 DNA is kept, in frame starting at base 1. Trimming takes 5 bases off V and 7 bases off J; junction bases not matched to a gene: 9. The sequence is built from TRBV5-1 and TRBJ2-2; the central 9 bases match TRBD1. This receptor was taken from a human donor with melanoma. The sample consisted of CD8+ T cells sorted from blood (inferred from file names), taken from a patient given nivolumab and ipilimumab in sequence. The CDR3 protein is CASRAGTGSVGELFF. The bases read TGCGCCAGCAGGGCCGGGACAGGGTCTGTCGGGGAGCTGTTTTTT.